This entry describes one T cell receptor (beta chain). No antigen is known for it. Different DNA sequences within this sample yield the same CDR3. The entry originates in a study of cytomegalovirus exposure and HLA in healthy donors. Study-level results: What was likely a sequencing artifact was a cluster of highly shared sequence variants.

The PCR had 60 Vbeta and 13 Jbeta primers. Only in-frame clones appear in the TCRdb table, and some are missing; sequencing was by immunoSEQ multiplex PCR. The top ten clones hold around 0.1% of a sample with 200,000 or so clones, 65% to 85% of them seen once. Sequencing was carried out using PBMCs. The sequence came from a boy aged 2 to 10 in good health and CMV-seronegative.

CDR3 loop: CASSQEQGANYGYTF. The CDR3 region has the DNA TGCGCCAGCAGCCAAGAACAGGGGGCTAACTATGGCTACACCTTC. The genes are TRBV4-3 and TRBJ1-2; 8 bases fit TRBD1. The CDR3 is 15 residues long. Germline CDR1 reads LGHNA; CDR2 reads YSLEER. V shed 0 bases and J 0 bases; nucleotides not matched to a gene: 0.